What follows are 29 T cell receptor beta chains derived from one specimen sequenced in a study of cytomegalovirus exposure and HLA in healthy donors. PCR primers comprised 60 Vbeta and 13 Jbeta primers. Sequencing was performed with immunoSEQ multiplex PCR; in TCRdb, only in-frame clones are kept and a portion is missing. The table shows approximately 95,000 clones, with approximately 81% occurring only once. Specimen: PBMCs. All receptors derive from a woman aged 40 to 50 in good health and CMV-seropositive.

In its sample, this clone was seen once. The chain couples TRBV15 to TRBJ2-1, with 8 bases aligning to TRBD2. From germline, CDR1 is LNHNV and CDR2 YYDKDF (reference sequence). The CDR3 is 19 amino acids. The V gene end was trimmed by 1 base and the J gene end by 0 bases; junction bases not matched to a gene: 11. As DNA, the CDR3 is TGTGCCACCAGCAGAGTTACCAGCGGGAGACGCAGCTCCTACAATGAGCAGTTCTTC. Its translation: CATSRVTSGRRSSYNEQFF.

The V call is TRBV9, the J call TRBJ2-1; TRBD2 agrees at 14 bases. This CDR3 is 15 amino acids long. Germline V CDR1 and CDR2: SGDLS, YYNGEE. V shed 0 bases and J 9 bases; nucleotides not matched to a gene: 2. This chain's CDR3 is CASSVGTSGRSEQFF. The CDR3 DNA reads TGTGCCAGCAGCGTAGGGACTAGCGGGAGGAGTGAGCAGTTCTTC.

J is TRBJ2-1 and V is TRBV7-3, with TRBD2 matching 7 bases. The J segment lost 2 bases and the V segment lost 5 bases, leaving 3 bases of the junction unmatched. The germline gives CDR1 SGHTA, CDR2 FQGTGA. The CDR3 length is 14 residues. CDR3 sequence reads: CASSPTSAYNEQFF. As DNA, the CDR3 is TGTGCCAGCAGCCCAACTAGCGCCTACAATGAGCAGTTCTTC.

The V gene is TRBV6-1, the J gene TRBJ1-4, with D tentatively TRBD1 (5 bases). Germline V gene data show CDR1 as MNHNS and CDR2 as SASEGT. This CDR3 spans 14 amino acids. Trimming pared 3 bases from V and 7 bases from J, leaving 12 bases between. The CDR3 here is CASSERGMGEKLFF. The CDR3 DNA follows: TGTGCCAGCAGTGAGCGGGGGATGGGTGAAAAACTGTTTTTT.

The chain uses TRBV6-5 and TRBJ1-1; D ambiguous. The germline V gene has CDR1 MNHEY and CDR2 SVGAGI. Trimming took 8 bases from V and 0 from J, leaving 10 bases between them. The CDR3 extends over 13 amino acids. The CDR3 nucleotides are TGTGCCAGCTTTGGGAGAATGAACACTGAAGCTTTCTTT. The encoded protein is CASFGRMNTEAFF.

This clone was seen once. V usage is TRBV19 and J usage is TRBJ2-1; tentatively, D is TRBD1 (6 bases). CDR3 length: 15 residues. Germline V gives CDR1 LNHDA, CDR2 SQIVND (reference sequence). The V end lost 4 bases, the J end lost 1 base, and 11 bases lay between the germline ends. CDR3: CASSTTGQSYNEQFF. Written as DNA, the CDR3 is TGTGCCAGTAGTACCACAGGGCAATCCTACAATGAGCAGTTCTTC.

The gene calls are TRBV18 and TRBJ1-5; unclear D gene. The CDR3 is 14 residues long. V dropped 2 bases and J dropped 2 bases, with 7 bases sitting between them. The germline gives CDR1 KGHSH, CDR2 LQKENI. The CDR3, as DNA: TGTGCCAGCTCACCAGTCGTCGGCAATCAGCCCCAGCATTTT. The encoded protein is CASSPVVGNQPQHF.

This clone appeared once. The chain recombines TRBV19 with TRBJ1-5; no definite D call. Trimming took off 5 bases at V and 3 bases at J, with 17 bases between the two ends. The CDR3 spans 16 residues. The germline V gene has CDR1 LNHDA and CDR2 SQIVND (reference sequence). The chain's CDR3 is CASSVPTRTDNQPQHF. Here the CDR3 DNA reads TGTGCCAGTAGTGTACCCACTCGGACTGACAATCAGCCCCAGCATTTT.

This rearrangement joins TRBV29-1 to TRBJ2-3; D may be TRBD2 (6 bases). The V and J ends lost 3 bases and 3 bases respectively, with 13 bases between them. There are 14 residues in the CDR3. Germline CDR1 and CDR2: SQVTM and ANQGSEA. The CDR3 DNA sequence: TGCAGCGTTGATCGGGGAGGAGGGACAGATACGCAGTATTTT. It translates to CSVDRGGGTDTQYF.

V is TRBV21-1 and J is TRBJ2-7; TRBD2, the table's D call, was not compared with the DNA. TRBV21-1 is assigned pseudogene status. This CDR3 has 16 amino acids. This CDR3 is CASSKVWASGHYEQYF. CDR3 DNA: TGTGCCAGCAGCAAAGTATGGGCTAGCGGCCACTACGAGCAGTACTTC.

The table lists this clone with a few counts. The chain uses TRBV27 and TRBJ2-2; 9 nucleotides agree with TRBD2. Trimming removed 6 bases from V and 2 bases from J; junction bases left unmatched: 7. CDR3 length: 16 residues. The germline CDR1 and CDR2 sequences are MNHEY and SMNVEV (reference sequence). The CDR3 loop is CASRPSSGKNTGELFF. CDR3 in DNA: TGTGCCAGCAGACCTTCTAGCGGGAAAAACACCGGGGAGCTGTTTTTT.

This clone was found a few times. Other DNA sequences in the sample encode the same CDR3. The genes are TRBV27 and TRBJ2-3; no clear D. V dropped 3 bases and J dropped 1 base, with 8 bases sitting between them. The CDR3 spans 14 residues. Germline V gene lookup returns CDR1 MNHEY and CDR2 SMNVEV (reference sequence). The CDR3 is CASSLVAGTDTQYF. The CDR3 nucleotides read TGTGCCAGCAGTTTGGTGGCGGGCACAGATACGCAGTATTTT.

The V call is TRBV11-3, the J call TRBJ1-4, with a possible D match to TRBD1 (5 bases). The germline V gene encodes CDR1 SGHNT and CDR2 YENEEA. The CDR3 is 16 residues long. V was pared by 0 bases and J by 5 bases, with 13 bases between. The CDR3, as DNA: TGTGCCAGCAGCTTAGATTCGACAGAGAGAAATGAAAAACTGTTTTTT. This codes for CASSLDSTERNEKLFF.

The rearrangement joins TRBV7-8 to TRBJ2-1; D is unclear. The CDR3 has 11 amino acids. Between the trimmed V and J ends, which lost 1 base and 15 bases, there was a span of 10 bases. The germline V gene encodes CDR1 SGHVS and CDR2 FQNEAQ. CDR3 protein: CASSLGRVGFF. CDR3 nucleotides: TGTGCCAGCAGCTTAGGTCGGGTTGGGTTCTTC. The full variable domain, completed using reference TRBV7-8 and TRBJ2-1, is GAGVSQSPRYKVAKRGQDVALRCDPISGHVSLFWYQQALGQGPEFLTYFQNEAQLDKSGLPSDRFFAERPEGSVSTLKIQRTQQEDSAVYLCASSLGRVGFFGPGTRLTVL.

The rearrangement links TRBV6-1 to TRBJ2-1; D is perhaps TRBD2 (5 bases). The CDR3 has 12 residues. With 8 bases removed from V and 13 bases from J, the gap between germline ends came to 18 bases. The germline CDR1 and CDR2 sequences are MNHNS and SASEGT. Written as DNA, the CDR3 is TGTGCCAGCCGGACCGAGGGCCCTCGCCAGTTCTTC. Amino acids: CASRTEGPRQFF.

The chain joins TRBV18 to TRBJ2-5; 9 nucleotides line up with TRBD2. With the DNA end fitting TRBJ2-7 better, the J assignment may be wrong. In germline, CDR1 is KGHSH, CDR2 LQKENI. The CDR3 extends over 16 amino acids. The chain's CDR3 is CASSPPGLASSYEQYF. The DNA for the CDR3 is TGTGCCAGCTCACCACCGGGACTAGCAAGCTCCTACGAGCAGTACTTC.

This clone was detected only once. V usage is TRBV27 and J usage is TRBJ1-4; D gene uncertain. Trimming stripped 4 bases from V and 10 bases from J, with 10 bases between. This CDR3 has 12 residues. The germline CDR1 and CDR2 sequences are MNHEY and SMNVEV (reference sequence). The CDR3 region is CASSSTVGKLFF. The CDR3 nucleotides read TGTGCCAGCAGTTCAACAGTGGGAAAACTGTTTTTT.

V gene TRBV29-1 combines with J gene TRBJ1-4; 7 positions match TRBD1. V lost 4 bases, J lost 6 bases, and 8 bases stayed unmatched. CDR1 is SQVTM and CDR2 is ANQGSEA in the germline V gene. This CDR3 region has 14 residues. DNA for the CDR3: TGCAGCGTTGTGGAGGGGGCGAAGGATGAAAAACTGTTTTTT. It is translated as CSVVEGAKDEKLFF.

V is TRBV11-1 and J is TRBJ2-7; 9 bases map to TRBD2. This CDR3 contains 13 residues. The junction had 1 base not matched to a gene; V was cut back by 6 bases and J by 1 base. Germline assignment: CDR1 SGHAT and CDR2 FQDESV (reference sequence). CDR3 coding DNA: TGTGCCAGCAGGGGACTAGCTTCCTACGAGCAGTACTTC. Its protein is CASRGLASYEQYF.

This rearrangement joins TRBV5-1 to TRBJ1-1; D remains unclear. CDR1 and CDR2 from the germline V gene are SGHRS and YFSETQ. Trimming shortened V by 0 bases and J by 4 bases, and 7 bases separated the two germline ends. CDR3 length: 13 residues. The CDR3 is CASSLGGLTEAFF. The CDR3 DNA reads as TGCGCCAGCAGCTTGGGTGGCCTCACTGAAGCTTTCTTT.

The chain carries TRBV27 and TRBJ2-7; 12 bases fit TRBD1. The junction had 6 bases not matched to a gene; V was cut back by 8 bases and J by 1 base. The CDR3 extends over 15 amino acids. Germline values: CDR1 MNHEY, CDR2 SMNVEV (reference sequence). In nucleotides, the CDR3 is TGTGCCAGCGCGCCGGGACAGGGGGCTTCCTACGAGCAGTACTTC. It specifies CASAPGQGASYEQYF.

This clone has a handful of counts. The same CDR3 is also encoded by other DNA sequences in this sample. V is TRBV4-1 and J is TRBJ2-7; TRBD2 aligns across 8 bases. The CDR3 extends over 14 amino acids. CDR1 MGHRA and CDR2 YSYEKL come from the germline V gene. The junction had 6 bases not matched to a gene; V was cut back by 5 bases and J by 3 bases. The CDR3 sequence is CASSYGTRDYEQYF. DNA for the CDR3: TGCGCCAGCAGCTACGGGACTAGAGACTACGAGCAGTACTTC.

This chain connects TRBV5-6 to TRBJ1-2; 11 bases are a match to TRBD1. CDR1 and CDR2 from the germline V gene are SGHDT and YYEEEE. The length of the CDR3 is 14 residues. Trimming at V came to 3 bases and at J to 7 bases, leaving 5 bases not matched to a gene. CDR3 loop: CASSSTGTGGGYTF. CDR3 in DNA: TGTGCCAGCAGCTCAACCGGGACAGGGGGTGGCTACACCTTC.

Comments on this clone: Other DNA sequences in the sample encode the same CDR3. The genes are TRBV2 and TRBJ1-1; 7 bases are shared with TRBD1. The V gene end was trimmed by 1 base and the J gene end by 12 bases; junction bases not matched to a gene: 8. Germline loops: CDR1 SNHLY, CDR2 FYNNEI. This CDR3 is built from 13 residues. CDR3 DNA sequence: TGTGCCAGCAGTGAAGACAGGGGAATAGTCCCTTTCTTT. Its protein product is CASSEDRGIVPFF.

In this sample, this clone turned up a few times. This rearrangement joins TRBV5-1 to TRBJ1-5, with 9 bases that match TRBD1. CDR3 length: 15 amino acids. Germline CDR1 SGHRS, CDR2 YFSETQ. Germline trimming cut 0 bases from V and 5 bases from J; bases unmatched to any gene: 3. CDR3 nucleotides: TGCGCCAGCAGCTTGGGGGGACAGGGACATCAGCCCCAGCATTTT. As protein: CASSLGGQGHQPQHF.

This clone has a handful of counts. V usage is TRBV12-5 and J usage is TRBJ1-1; 11 bases match TRBD1. CDR3 length: 16 amino acids. Germline CDR1 LGHNT, CDR2 FRNRAP. Losses at the gene ends were 5 bases for V and 3 bases for J; bases not matched to a gene: 8. The DNA of the CDR3 is TGTGCTAGTGGTCCGCAGGACAGGGGGCGGGACACTGAAGCTTTCTTT. Amino acid sequence: CASGPQDRGRDTEAFF.

This clone appeared a few times. V usage is TRBV5-4 and J usage is TRBJ2-2; tentatively, D is TRBD2 (7 bases). The length of the CDR3 is 16 residues. V was cut by 0 bases and J by 6 bases, with 15 bases left in between. The germline V gene has CDR1 SGHNT and CDR2 YYREEE (reference sequence). This CDR3 is CASSLGRGATAGELFF. As DNA, the CDR3 is TGTGCCAGCAGCTTGGGACGGGGGGCTACGGCCGGGGAGCTGTTTTTT. The variable domain in full, with the rest retrieved from reference TRBV5-4 and TRBJ2-2, is ETGVTQSPTHLIKTRGQQVTLRCSSQSGHNTVSWYQQALGQGPQFIFQYYREEENGRGNFPPRFSGLQFPNYSSELNVNALELDDSALYLCASSLGRGATAGELFFGEGSRLTVL.

In the case of this clone: Distinct nucleotide sequences in the sample also encode this CDR3. This rearrangement joins TRBV6-6 to TRBJ2-3, with 10 bases that match TRBD2. There are 16 residues in the CDR3. The V segment lost 2 bases and the J segment 2 bases; nucleotides outside the gene matches: 4. CDR1 and CDR2 (germline): MNHNY, SVGAGI (reference sequence). The DNA of the CDR3 is TGTGCCAGCAGTTACAAAGCGGGGGGGACCACAGATACGCAGTATTTT. Amino acids: CASSYKAGGTTDTQYF.

This clone was detected only a few times. This rearrangement joins TRBV10-2 to TRBJ1-2; 9 nucleotides match TRBD1. The CDR3 consists of 14 residues. Germline V gene lookup returns CDR1 WSHSY and CDR2 SAAADI. With V trimmed by 2 bases and J by 4 bases, 2 bases remained unmatched. CDR3 in amino acids: CASSEQGQGYGYTF. CDR3 in DNA: TGCGCCAGCAGTGAGCAGGGACAGGGCTATGGCTACACCTTC.